These 22 T cell receptor beta chains were all obtained from the same sample, sequenced in a study of human T cells and chemical hapten exposure. Noted time point: patch test 3, about 24 weeks after DPC sensitization. This sample's treatment: therapeutic diphenylcyclopropenone sensitization with weekly scalp DPC. From the RACE reads, TCRdb called clonotypes with MiXCR, one entry per CDR3 protein. The table has under 200,000 distinct CDR3 sequences, roughly a quarter seen once; the top ten hold 2.1%. The input for sequencing was whole blood, taken in connection with sensitization to the hapten diphenylcyclopropenone (DPC). Source of these receptors: a woman aged 18-35 years with alopecia areata. Some clones in this sample may be carry-over from other donors' samples.

This clonotype was observed at least ten times. The chain links TRBV27 to TRBJ1-4; 10 positions agree with TRBD1. This CDR3 is built from 15 residues. Germline V gene sequence: CDR1 MNHEY, CDR2 SMNVEV (reference sequence). V lost 6 bases and J lost 7; bases outside the gene matches: 8. CDR3 region: CASSSYGTGVEKLFF. The CDR3 coding sequence is TGTGCCAGCAGCTCCTATGGGACAGGGGTTGAAAAACTGTTTTTT.

This clonotype was seen more than once but under ten times. The chain links TRBV2 to TRBJ2-7, with 11 bases fitting TRBD2. V was clipped by 6 bases and J by 6 bases; unmatched bases: 4. The germline gives CDR1 SNHLY, CDR2 FYNNEI. There are 13 residues in the CDR3. DNA for the CDR3: TGTGCCAGCAGACCTAGCGGGGGGTTCGAGCAGTACTTC. Translating it yields CASRPSGGFEQYF.

The chain has TRBV6-5 and TRBJ1-1, with a tentative D call TRBD1 (5 bases). Trimming cost V 4 bases and J 1 base, with 10 bases left between them. CDR1 MNHEY and CDR2 SVGAGI come from the germline V gene. The CDR3 contains 14 residues. CDR3 DNA sequence: TGTGCCAGCAGTTTCTGGGGCCAGAACACTGAAGCTTTCTTT. Its translation: CASSFWGQNTEAFF.

This clonotype has just a few counts. The V and J genes are TRBV7-9 and TRBJ1-4; TRBD1 is a possible D gene (6 bases). Trimming took off 6 bases at V and 7 bases at J, with 9 bases between the two ends. Germline V gives CDR1 SEHNR, CDR2 FQNEAQ (reference sequence). The CDR3 has 12 residues. CDR3 in amino acids: CASRQGSEKLFF. CDR3 nucleotide sequence: TGTGCCAGCAGGCAGGGGAGTGAAAAACTGTTTTTT.

This clonotype showed up just a few times. This chain joins TRBV7-3 and TRBJ2-1; 15 bases are a match to TRBD2. Germline V gives CDR1 SGHTA, CDR2 FQGTGA. This CDR3 comprises 19 residues. The V segment lost 4 bases and the J segment 0 bases; nucleotides outside the gene matches: 7. CDR3 region: CASSSPGLAGGRSYNEQFF. DNA for the CDR3: TGTGCCAGCAGCTCACCGGGACTAGCGGGGGGACGCTCCTACAATGAGCAGTTCTTC.

V usage is TRBV9 and J usage is TRBJ2-2; D could derive from TRBD1 or TRBD2 (5 bases each). The CDR3 length is 17 residues. Trimming shortened V by 3 bases and J by 4 bases, and 19 bases separated the two germline ends. Germline-derived CDR1 and CDR2 are SGDLS and YYNGEE. The CDR3 sequence: CASSGYRDGDFTGELFF. The CDR3 DNA reads TGTGCCAGCAGCGGATACCGGGACGGTGATTTCACCGGGGAGCTGTTTTTT.

This clonotype was picked up a small number of times. V usage is TRBV7-2 and J usage is TRBJ2-1; D perhaps matches TRBD2 (5 bases). Germline values: CDR1 SGHTA, CDR2 FQGNSA. V dropped 3 bases and J dropped 0 bases, with 9 bases sitting between them. The CDR3 loop spans 15 amino acids. The CDR3 loop reads CASSFSDGSYNEQFF. The DNA for the CDR3 is TGTGCCAGCAGCTTTAGCGACGGCTCCTACAATGAGCAGTTCTTC.

This clonotype was picked up a small number of times. The chain uses TRBV9 and TRBJ2-2; D is perhaps TRBD1 (6 bases). Looked up from germline, CDR1 is SGDLS and CDR2 is YYNGEE. Trimming shortened V by 3 bases and J by 1 base, and 13 bases separated the two germline ends. CDR3 length equals 16 residues. In DNA form, the CDR3 reads TGTGCCAGCAGCGGTTACAGGGTGGGGAACACCGGGGAGCTGTTTTTT. Protein sequence: CASSGYRVGNTGELFF.

This clonotype was seen only a few times. V gene TRBV4-1 combines with J gene TRBJ2-1; tentatively, D is TRBD1 (7 bases). Trimming pared 0 bases from V and 7 bases from J, leaving 16 bases between. Germline CDR1 is MGHRA and CDR2 is YSYEKL. The CDR3 contains 16 residues. The DNA of the CDR3 is TGCGCCAGCAGCCAAGAAATCTTCCAGGGGGGAAATGAGCAGTTCTTC. Translated, it gives CASSQEIFQGGNEQFF.

The chain uses TRBV5-1 and TRBJ2-4, with 11 bases matching TRBD1. This CDR3 is 15 amino acids long. The germline gives CDR1 SGHRS, CDR2 YFSETQ. With 4 bases clipped from V and 8 bases from J, the junction kept 8 bases outside the gene matches. This CDR3 is CASSTGQGDRHIQYF. In DNA, the CDR3 is TGCGCCAGCAGCACGGGACAGGGGGACCGGCACATTCAGTACTTC.

The chain combines TRBV4-3 with TRBJ2-5; TRBD2 is a possible D gene (7 bases). There are 17 residues in the CDR3. The germline V gene encodes CDR1 LGHNA and CDR2 YSLEER. V was trimmed by 1 base and J by 1 base, leaving 16 bases between them. The CDR3 region is CASSQGKAGALQETQYF. CDR3 in DNA: TGCGCCAGCAGCCAAGGAAAGGCGGGGGCCCTCCAAGAGACCCAGTACTTC.

The V gene is TRBV12-3 or TRBV12-4, the J gene TRBJ1-1; tentative D call: TRBD1 (5 bases). Trimming left V 1 base short and J 1 base short, with 7 bases between. The CDR3 consists of 14 residues. CDR3 residues: CASSLVQGNTEAFF. CDR3 coding DNA: TGTGCCAGCAGTTTAGTGCAGGGGAACACTGAAGCTTTCTTT.

This clonotype was counted between two and nine times. The V gene is TRBV5-1, the J gene TRBJ2-3, with no clear D. V was trimmed by 8 bases and J by 3 bases, leaving 10 bases between them. The CDR3 length is 12 residues. The germline V gene has CDR1 SGHRS and CDR2 YFSETQ. In nucleotides, the CDR3 is TGCGCCAGTCGGGCTGGGACAGATACGCAGTATTTT. Its translation: CASRAGTDTQYF.

In its sample, this clonotype was seen a few times. J is TRBJ2-2 and V is TRBV24-1; no definite D call. Germline CDR1 and CDR2: KGHDR and SFDVKD. Trimming pared 4 bases from V and 10 bases from J, leaving 9 bases between. CDR3 size: 12 residues. DNA for the CDR3: TGTGCCACCAGTGAAAAGAGCTCGGAGCTGTTTTTT. Its translation: CATSEKSSELFF.

In its sample, this clonotype was seen a few times. The CDR3 DNA is TGCAGTGCTAGAGATCCGCCTGTGGCGGGAGGGTTAAATGAGCAGTTCTTC. This codes for CSARDPPVAGGLNEQFF. V usage is TRBV20-1 and J usage is TRBJ2-1, with 9 bases aligning to TRBD2. The CDR3 consists of 17 residues. The V segment lost 0 bases and the J segment 7 bases; nucleotides outside the gene matches: 13. The germline gives CDR1 DFQATT, CDR2 SNEGSKA (reference sequence).

The chain couples TRBV7-6 to TRBJ1-3; 7 positions agree with TRBD1. Germline V lookup: CDR1 SGHVS, CDR2 FNYEAQ. The V and J ends lost 6 bases and 2 bases, in that order; junction bases with no gene match: 10. The length of the CDR3 is 16 residues. The DNA of the CDR3 is TGTGCCAGCAGACAGAACCCACAGGGGCCTGGAAACACCATATATTTT. Translating gives CASRQNPQGPGNTIYF.

This clonotype came up a few times. The chain carries TRBV12-3 or TRBV12-4 and TRBJ2-5; 9 positions agree with TRBD2. V lost 3 bases, J lost 1 base, and 3 bases stayed unmatched. This CDR3 has 15 amino acids. CDR3 loop: CASSFSGRPQETQYF. Here the CDR3 DNA reads TGTGCCAGCAGTTTCAGCGGGAGGCCCCAAGAGACCCAGTACTTC.

CDR3 protein: CASTPRRAADTEAFF. CDR3 nucleotides: TGTGCCAGCACCCCAAGGCGGGCGGCGGACACTGAAGCTTTCTTT. This chain connects TRBV14 to TRBJ1-1; D is unresolved. With 7 bases removed from V and 3 bases from J, the gap between germline ends came to 18 bases. Germline V gives CDR1 SGHDN, CDR2 FVKESK. CDR3 length: 15 residues.

This clonotype was counted a few times. This rearrangement joins TRBV27 to TRBJ2-1; 12 bases are shared with TRBD1. In germline, CDR1 is MNHEY, CDR2 SMNVEV (reference sequence). V lost 1 base, J lost 7 bases, and 5 bases stayed unmatched. The CDR3 is 16 residues long. CDR3 amino acids: CASSLWGTGGKNEQFF. CDR3 DNA: TGTGCCAGCAGTTTATGGGGGACAGGGGGCAAGAATGAGCAGTTCTTC.

This rearrangement joins TRBV4-3 to TRBJ1-2; D unclear. Germline V gene lookup returns CDR1 LGHNA and CDR2 YSLEER. With 1 base removed from V and 3 bases from J, the gap between germline ends came to 12 bases. The length of the CDR3 is 15 residues. The CDR3 DNA sequence: TGCGCCAGCAGCCAAGTTATCGACGCCTACTATGGCTACACCTTC. It translates to CASSQVIDAYYGYTF.

CDR3 protein: CASSQGDREGTEAFF. In DNA, the CDR3 is TGCGCCAGCAGCCAAGGGGACAGGGAGGGCACTGAAGCTTTCTTT. The chain employs TRBV4-1 and TRBJ1-1; TRBD1 matches at 9 bases. Germline V gives CDR1 MGHRA, CDR2 YSYEKL. V trimming: 1 base; J trimming: 4 bases; junction bases outside the gene matches: 4. This CDR3 region has 15 residues.

This clonotype came up a few times. The chain recombines TRBV7-2 with TRBJ1-1; D unresolved. The CDR3 sequence is 14 residues long. The germline gives CDR1 SGHTA, CDR2 FQGNSA. V gave up 5 bases and J gave up 0 bases, with 10 bases separating them. The CDR3 bases are TGTGCCAGCAGCACCCGACGGATGAACACTGAAGCTTTCTTT. Translating gives CASSTRRMNTEAFF.